This entry describes one T cell receptor beta chain. One base away lies a much larger clone, so this may be a sequencing read error. V was cut by 5 bases and J by 1 base, with 11 bases left in between. CDR3 length equals 14 residues. This entry comes from a study of spatial heterogeneity in lung cancer. MiXCR, run by TCRdb on the 5' RACE reads, gives a single entry per CDR3 protein. The sample shows about 70,000 distinct CDR3 sequences, roughly 8.9% of them seen only once. As to time point: blood at routine non-recurrence follow-up after resection. The source is a female donor with early-stage non-small cell lung cancer. Sequenced here: PBMCs, sampled at follow-up. The chain employs TRBV12-3 or TRBV12-4 and TRBJ1-1; D is undetermined. Here the CDR3 DNA reads TGTGCCAGCAGTCCGGCGACTTGGAACACTGAAGCTTTCTTT. Its translation: CASSPATWNTEAFF.